These 3 T cell receptor beta chains were sequenced from one sample in a study of blood T cell repertoires in COVID-19. Repertoires were generated with immunoSEQ multiplex PCR, while TCRdb's copy carries only in-frame clones and drops some. Altogether under 300,000 clones are present, roughly 84% being singletons, with the ten largest covering approximately 2.4%. Material: peripheral blood. All receptors come from a man aged 35 to 55 who had recovered from COVID-19.

The J gene is TRBJ2-7, the V gene TRBV4-1; the match to TRBD2 covers 9 bases. The J segment lost 4 bases and the V segment lost 1 base, leaving 8 bases of the junction unmatched. The CDR3 loop spans 16 amino acids. Germline V lookup: CDR1 MGHRA, CDR2 YSYEKL. This CDR3 is CASSQGYPGLAYEQYF. The CDR3 DNA follows: TGCGCCAGCAGCCAAGGCTACCCGGGACTAGCTTACGAGCAGTACTTC.

A note on this clone: Within the sample, other DNA sequences also encode this same CDR3. This chain connects TRBV14 to TRBJ1-2; no clear D gene. Trimming removed 0 bases at V and 4 bases at J, with 6 bases between. CDR1 and CDR2 from the germline V gene are SGHDN and FVKESK. The CDR3 is 13 amino acids. The CDR3 is CASSQDRSYGYTF. As DNA, the CDR3 is TGTGCCAGCAGCCAAGATCGGAGCTATGGCTACACCTTC.

This chain joins TRBV6-5 and TRBJ1-4; D call uncertain. V was pared by 5 bases and J by 5 bases, with 15 bases between. This CDR3 region has 15 residues. The germline V gene encodes CDR1 MNHEY and CDR2 SVGAGI. CDR3 in amino acids: CASSPGGVANEKLFF. CDR3 nucleotide sequence: TGTGCCAGCAGTCCAGGCGGGGTCGCAAATGAAAAACTGTTTTTT.